This T cell receptor (beta chain) was recorded in a study of CXCR3-negative and CXCR3-positive naive CD8 T cells. This CDR3 region has 13 residues. Germline CDR1 SQVTM, CDR2 ANQGSEA. Overall study findings and caveats: TRB CDR3s were more hydrophobic in CXCR3-positive than in CXCR3-negative naive cells.

Comments on this clonotype: Its antigen remains unknown.

TRB cDNA libraries were made by UMI-labeled 5' RACE. TCRdb reprocessed the 5' RACE reads and keeps a single row for each CDR3 protein, giving no DNA. The sample has about 150,000 distinct CDR3 sequences. The sequenced material came from naive CXCR3+ CD8+ T cells from blood. Subset meaning: CD45RO-CCR7+CD27+CD95- naive CD8+ T cells expressing CXCR3 (TNR3+). The chain links TRBV29-1 to TRBJ2-4; TCRdb lists TRBD1, though no DNA is available to test this call. The source is a human donor in good health. Some clones in this sample may be carry-over from other donors' samples. CDR3 amino acids: CSVDAGAGNIQYF.